Reported below is one T cell receptor (beta chain). What it binds is unknown. The data stem from a study of shared clonotypes between healthy human individuals. Background on the study: Donors consisted of two women and a few men between 18 and 49. The plates for each donor numbered three CD4 naive, three CD4 memory, two CD8 naive and one CD8 memory.

Using immunoSEQ multiplex PCR, the repertoire was profiled, and TCRdb retains in-frame clones only, with some absent. The top ten clones hold about 0.39% of a sample with some 2.4 million clones, approximately 94% of them seen once. General observations from the study: Deeper or shallower sequencing was expected to change how clonotypes are shared among donors.

Germline V lookup: CDR1 LNHDA, CDR2 SQIVND (reference sequence). CDR3 size: 16 residues. Deletions cut 7 bases from V and 0 bases from J, with 13 bases between. This rearrangement joins TRBV19 to TRBJ2-6; no reliable D call. Sequencing was done on a sample of naive CD4+ T cells from PBMCs. Subset here: CD45RA+ positively selected. This TCR derives from a man aged 18 to 30 in good health. Some clones in this sample may be carry-over from other donors' samples. CDR3 sequence: CASKRLGPSGANVLTF. The CDR3 DNA follows: TGTGCCAGTAAAAGGCTTGGGCCCTCTGGGGCCAACGTCCTGACTTTC.